There are many counts of the clone carrying this T cell receptor (beta chain). Its antigen is unidentified. This CDR3 spans 12 amino acids. V was trimmed by 6 bases and J by 4 bases, leaving 7 bases between them. The data stem from a study of T cell repertoires in cytomegalovirus infection. About the research overall: The public TCR beta signatures pointed to both CMV infection and matching HLA type. Broader study findings: Individuals carrying CMV plus the relevant HLA were identified by cumulative frequency of public TCR beta families. HLA-C-restricted CMV clonotypes gave the most frequent clonotype in two of eight donors.

TCRdb re-called the reads through MiXCR, storing one row per CDR3 protein. Of about 320,000 distinct CDR3 sequences listed, roughly 9.5% are singletons. Sequenced sample: PBMCs. The origin of this receptor is a human donor in good health (CMV status not recorded). Some clones in this sample may be carry-over from other donors' samples. The genes are TRBV12-3 or TRBV12-4 and TRBJ2-1; no firm D call. CDR3 sequence (DNA): TGTGCCAGCAGCAATAGATACAATGAGCAGTTCTTC. The encoded protein is CASSNRYNEQFF.